There are a few counts of the clone carrying this T cell receptor beta chain. What it binds is not known. One entry per CDR3 protein, called by TCRdb with MiXCR from the RT-PCR reads. The sample lists under 950,000 distinct CDR3 sequences; around 20% were seen once. Germline V gene data show CDR1 as DFQATT and CDR2 as SNEGSKA (reference sequence). V was clipped by 5 bases and J by 2 bases, with 17 bases between them. This CDR3 has 15 amino acids. The data stem from a study of response to subunit inactivated influenza vaccine. Notes on the study in general: The authors suggested that few new T cells are recruited per seasonal influenza vaccination.

The receptor's source is a man aged 45-65 years who received an inactivated influenza vaccine. The sequencing used PBMCs from blood, collected more than 4 days after vaccination. The chain uses TRBV20-1 and TRBJ2-3; the D is unclear. The DNA for the CDR3 is TGCAGTGCTTACCCCCCGGGTTTTTCCACAGATACGCAGTATTTT. Its protein is CSAYPPGFSTDTQYF.